This T cell receptor (beta chain) was sequenced in a study of PD-L1 blockade in urothelial cancer (dated by TCRdb to 2016 to 2017). Looking at the study overall: Every patient began therapy in the mid-2010s and was given atezolizumab 1,200 mg intravenously every 3 weeks. About 90% of the 29 patients were males with bladder-origin urothelial cancer, and about 60% of the 29 reported a prior smoking history. Patients had an ECOG performance status of 0 or 1 and had received between 0 and 3 prior chemotherapy regimens. Blood samples were analyzed at 3 weeks after treatment start (second dose) and at 6 weeks after treatment start. Blood samples gave a median of around 140,000 T cells and some 83,000 unique TCRs, with a median clonality of roughly 0.08. The study was an exploratory multi-omic analysis of somatic, immune and clinical correlates of response to PD-L1 blockade with atezolizumab in urothelial cancer. Pretreatment tumor samples, along with matched peripheral blood serially collected before and after atezolizumab treatment, were subjected to TCR sequencing. Durable clinical benefit was defined as progression-free survival longer than 6 months, and TCR features were also tested against progression-free and overall survival. In the same patients, pretreatment tumors underwent whole exome sequencing and RNA sequencing in addition to TCR sequencing. Durable clinical benefit was achieved by nine patients and was not achieved by 20 patients. Pretreatment blood TCR-seq was available for nearly 30 patients, at least one posttreatment blood collection was obtained for 24 patients, and tumor TCR-seq was available for 24 patients. The research as a whole found: A pretreatment peripheral blood TCR clonality below the median was linked to improved progression-free and overall survival. Among patients with durable benefit, tumor-associated TCR clones showed greater expansion in peripheral blood 3 weeks after treatment started (n of about 21, p = 0.022). Because the sample size was small (n ≈ 29) and many of the analyses were exploratory, the results are meant to be hypothesis-generating.

Each PCR received spiked-in synthetic TCR analog templates so that absolute template abundance could be estimated from read counts. The immunoSEQ assay was used to amplify TCRbeta CDR3 regions from genomic DNA with bias-controlled V and J gene primers. Sequencing of rearranged TCRbeta segments was done at approximately 20X coverage. Per the source publication's procedure: Clustering was used to correct sequencing errors, and CDR3s were annotated against IMGT to assign V, D and J genes. Out-of-frame and stop-codon sequences were excluded, and only productive TCRbeta rearrangements were used in downstream analyses. Clonality was computed as one minus Shannon entropy normalized by the log of the number of unique productive sequences. Fisher's exact test with Benjamini-Hochberg correction, using a cutoff of adjusted p below 0.01, was how clones that differed between time points or between blood and tumor were identified. TCRdb holds this immuneACCESS table with in-frame rearrangements only. Some clones are missing; in checked studies, unresolved V genes explain under half, and the rest has no known cause. The V and J calls and clone size come from that table; D and trimming were worked out from the DNA. In this sample the table shows some 120,000 clones, roughly 88% of which occur a single time. The biggest ten clones account for roughly 2.3% of the sample.

Regarding this clone: Its cognate antigen has yet to be identified. No much larger clonotype is one base removed from it; base qualities were not supplied.

The sample's time point label, in plain terms: peripheral blood 6 weeks after treatment start. A cohort of 25 to 30 patients with locally advanced or metastatic urothelial carcinoma, treated at Memorial Sloan Kettering on a trial protocol, was included. Peripheral blood mononuclear cells were collected pretreatment and during treatment, with between 1 and 8 total time points obtained per patient. The Qiagen DNeasy Blood extraction kit was used to purify genomic DNA from total PBMCs and tumor samples. Collected pretreatment and during treatment, PBMCs were isolated and stored as previously described. Sequenced material: PBMCs, taken around atezolizumab (anti-PD-L1) treatment. This clonotype was obtained from a man in his fifties or sixties with urothelial cancer.

CDR3 sequence: CASSLTLGQGQNQPQHF. The sequence in DNA is TGTGCCAGCAGCTTAACCCTTGGACAGGGCCAGAATCAGCCCCAGCATTTT. Recombination linked TRBV7-8 to TRBJ1-5, and 8 junction bases match TRBD1. Trimming leaves V shorter by 2 bases and J shorter by 4 bases, with the junction holding 10 bases beyond the gene matches. Per the germline V gene, SGHVS is the CDR1 and FQNEAQ is the CDR2. The CDR3 runs 17 residues from the cysteine to the phenylalanine. CDR3 DNA only is kept here, 51 bases in frame from base 1.